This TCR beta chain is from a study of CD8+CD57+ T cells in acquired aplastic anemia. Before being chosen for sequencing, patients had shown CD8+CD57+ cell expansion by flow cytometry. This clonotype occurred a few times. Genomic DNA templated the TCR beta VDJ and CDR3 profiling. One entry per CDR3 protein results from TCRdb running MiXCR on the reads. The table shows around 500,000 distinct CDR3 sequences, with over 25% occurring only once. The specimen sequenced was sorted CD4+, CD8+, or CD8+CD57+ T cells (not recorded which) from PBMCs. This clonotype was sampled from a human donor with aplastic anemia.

The CDR3: CSASPKWHQIGLYGYTF. The CDR3 DNA sequence: TGCAGTGCTAGTCCAAAGTGGCACCAAATTGGATTATATGGCTACACCTTC. J is TRBJ1-2 and V is TRBV20-1; D remains unclear. This CDR3 spans 17 amino acids. With 3 bases removed from V and 5 bases from J, the gap between germline ends came to 25 bases. Germline CDR1 is DFQATT and CDR2 is SNEGSKA (reference sequence).